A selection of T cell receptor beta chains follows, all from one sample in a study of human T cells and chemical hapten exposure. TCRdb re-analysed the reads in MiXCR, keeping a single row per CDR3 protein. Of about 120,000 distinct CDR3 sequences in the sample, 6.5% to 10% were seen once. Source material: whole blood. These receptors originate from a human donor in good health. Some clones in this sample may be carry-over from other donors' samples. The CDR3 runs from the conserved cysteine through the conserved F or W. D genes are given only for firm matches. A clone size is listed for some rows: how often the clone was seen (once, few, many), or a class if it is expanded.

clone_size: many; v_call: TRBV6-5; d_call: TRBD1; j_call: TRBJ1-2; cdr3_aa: CASSYSRDRGDYGYTF; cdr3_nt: TGTGCCAGCAGTTACTCGAGGGACAGGGGTGACTATGGCTACACCTTC
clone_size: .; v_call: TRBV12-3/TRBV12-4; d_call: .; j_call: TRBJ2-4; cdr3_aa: CASSLGQGLAKNIQYF; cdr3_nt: TGTGCCAGCAGTTTAGGACAGGGACTAGCCAAAAACATTCAGTACTTC
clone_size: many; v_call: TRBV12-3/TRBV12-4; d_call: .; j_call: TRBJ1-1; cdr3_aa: CASSLIGLNTEAFF; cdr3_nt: TGTGCCAGCAGTTTAATTGGGTTGAACACTGAAGCTTTCTTT
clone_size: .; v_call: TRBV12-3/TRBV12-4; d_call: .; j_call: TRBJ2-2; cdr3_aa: CASSLGGATNTGELFF; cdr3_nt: TGTGCCAGCAGTTTAGGAGGGGCCACGAACACCGGGGAGCTGTTTTTT
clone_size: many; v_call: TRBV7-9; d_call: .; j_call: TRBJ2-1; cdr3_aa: CASSLLGPGTPSSYNEQFF; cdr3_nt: TGTGCCAGCAGCTTATTGGGCCCCGGGACGCCAAGCTCCTACAATGAGCAGTTCTTC
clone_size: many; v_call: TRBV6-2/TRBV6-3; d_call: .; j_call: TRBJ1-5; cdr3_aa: CASISRALSNQPQHF; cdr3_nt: TGTGCCAGCATTTCCCGTGCCTTAAGCAATCAGCCCCAGCATTTT
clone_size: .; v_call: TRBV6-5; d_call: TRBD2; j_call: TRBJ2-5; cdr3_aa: CASSSSGSGGETQYF; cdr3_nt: TGTGCCAGCAGTTCCAGCGGGAGCGGGGGCGAGACCCAGTACTTC
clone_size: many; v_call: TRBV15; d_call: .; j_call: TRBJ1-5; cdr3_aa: CATSRDHGIQPQHF; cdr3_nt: TGTGCCACCAGCAGAGATCATGGAATTCAGCCCCAGCATTTT
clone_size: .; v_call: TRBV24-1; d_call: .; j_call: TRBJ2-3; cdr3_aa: CATSDLRRGPDTQYF; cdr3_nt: TGTGCCACCAGTGATTTGCGAAGGGGCCCAGATACGCAGTATTTT
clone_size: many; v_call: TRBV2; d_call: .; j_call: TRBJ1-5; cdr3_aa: CASSVEVGQPQHF; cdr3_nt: TGTGCCAGCAGTGTGGAGGTTGGTCAGCCCCAGCATTTT
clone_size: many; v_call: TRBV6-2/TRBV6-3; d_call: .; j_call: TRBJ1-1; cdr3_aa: CASNQGFSYTEAFF; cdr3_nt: TGTGCCAGCAATCAGGGATTTTCCTACACTGAAGCTTTCTTT
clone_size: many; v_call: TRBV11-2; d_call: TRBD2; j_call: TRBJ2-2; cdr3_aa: CASSRLDGGANTGELFF; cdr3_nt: TGTGCCAGCAGCCGTCTGGACGGGGGGGCGAATACCGGGGAGCTGTTTTTT
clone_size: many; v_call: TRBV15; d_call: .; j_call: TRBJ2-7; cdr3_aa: CATSRDRPYEQYF; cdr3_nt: TGTGCCACCAGCAGAGACAGGCCCTACGAGCAGTACTTC
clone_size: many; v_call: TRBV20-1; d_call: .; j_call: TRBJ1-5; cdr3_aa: CSARDRELTNQPQHF; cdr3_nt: TGCAGTGCTAGAGATAGGGAGCTAACCAATCAGCCCCAGCATTTT
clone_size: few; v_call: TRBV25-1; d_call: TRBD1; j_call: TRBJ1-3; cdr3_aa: CASSDGPGTGSPGNTIYF; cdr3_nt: TGTGCCAGCAGTGACGGCCCGGGGACAGGGAGTCCCGGAAACACCATATATTTT
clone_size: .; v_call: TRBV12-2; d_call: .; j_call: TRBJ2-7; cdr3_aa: CASRHMLRAQREALYEQYF; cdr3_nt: TGTGCAAGTCGTCATATGTTGCGGGCTCAGCGGGAGGCCCTCTACGAGCAGTACTTC
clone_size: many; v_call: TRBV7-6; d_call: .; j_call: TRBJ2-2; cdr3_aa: CASSLGGPNTGELFF; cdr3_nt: TGTGCCAGCAGCTTGGGGGGACCGAACACCGGGGAGCTGTTTTTT
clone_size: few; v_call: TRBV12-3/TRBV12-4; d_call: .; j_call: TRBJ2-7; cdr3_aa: CASSFTATSYEQYF; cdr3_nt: TGTGCCAGCAGTTTCACGGCAACCTCCTACGAGCAGTACTTC
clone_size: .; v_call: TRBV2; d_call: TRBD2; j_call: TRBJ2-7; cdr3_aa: CASSELGLAGDEQYF; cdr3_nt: TGTGCCAGCAGTGAATTGGGACTAGCGGGGGACGAGCAGTACTTC
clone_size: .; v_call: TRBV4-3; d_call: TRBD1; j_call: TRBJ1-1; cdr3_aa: CASSLTGVTEAFF; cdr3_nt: TGCGCCAGCAGCCTGACAGGGGTCACTGAAGCTTTCTTT
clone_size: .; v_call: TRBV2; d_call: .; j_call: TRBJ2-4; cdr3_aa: CASTREGGVSGNIQYF; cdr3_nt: TGTGCCAGCACCCGGGAAGGGGGGGTCTCGGGGAACATTCAGTACTTC
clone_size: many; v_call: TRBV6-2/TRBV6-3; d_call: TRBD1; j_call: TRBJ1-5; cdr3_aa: CASSPRTGKANQPQHF; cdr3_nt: TGTGCCAGCAGTCCTAGGACAGGGAAGGCCAATCAGCCCCAGCATTTT
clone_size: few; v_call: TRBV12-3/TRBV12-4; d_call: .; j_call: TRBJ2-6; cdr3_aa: CASSQGGGPNVLTF; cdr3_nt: TGTGCCAGCAGCCAAGGAGGAGGGCCCAACGTCCTGACTTTC
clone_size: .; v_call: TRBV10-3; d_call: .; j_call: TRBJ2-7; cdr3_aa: CAISGSGNAYEQYF; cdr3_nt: TGTGCCATCAGTGGATCCGGGAATGCCTACGAGCAGTACTTC
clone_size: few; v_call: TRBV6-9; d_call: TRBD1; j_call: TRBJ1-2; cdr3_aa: CASSSHGTGAGYTF; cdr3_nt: TGTGCCAGCAGTTCACACGGGACAGGGGCTGGCTACACCTTC
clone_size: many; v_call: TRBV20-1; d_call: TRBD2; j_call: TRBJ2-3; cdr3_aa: CSARDLYGSPGTSGRFGTDTQYF; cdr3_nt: TGCAGTGCTAGAGATCTTTACGGCAGCCCCGGGACTAGCGGGAGATTTGGCACAGATACGCAGTATTTT
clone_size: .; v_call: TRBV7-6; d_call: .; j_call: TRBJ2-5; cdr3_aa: CASSRSSGSQETQYF; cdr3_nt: TGTGCCAGCAGCCGGTCGAGCGGCTCCCAAGAGACCCAGTACTTC
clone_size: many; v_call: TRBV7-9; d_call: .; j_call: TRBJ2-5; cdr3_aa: CASSPPSGKTQYF; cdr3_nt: TGTGCCAGCAGCCCACCTTCGGGGAAGACCCAGTACTTC
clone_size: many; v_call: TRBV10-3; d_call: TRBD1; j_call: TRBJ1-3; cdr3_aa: CAISGPWTGENDTIYF; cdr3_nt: TGTGCCATCAGTGGACCCTGGACAGGGGAAAACGACACCATATATTTT
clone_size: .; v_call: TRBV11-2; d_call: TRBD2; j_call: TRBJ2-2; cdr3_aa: CASSLGEGNTGELFF; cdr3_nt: TGTGCCAGCAGCTTGGGGGAGGGGAACACCGGGGAGCTGTTTTTT
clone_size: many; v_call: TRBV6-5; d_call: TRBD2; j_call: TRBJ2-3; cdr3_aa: CASSWRGVSDTQYF; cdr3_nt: TGTGCCAGCAGTTGGCGGGGGGTATCAGATACGCAGTATTTT